The 11 T cell receptor beta chains given below trace back to one sample, sequenced in a study of shared clonotypes between healthy human individuals. The method was immunoSEQ multiplex PCR; TCRdb's version includes in-frame clones alone and lacks a portion of them. Among about 2.3 million clones, under 95% were seen once, and the ten largest hold roughly 0.34%. The sample consisted of naive CD4+ T cells from PBMCs. The subset is: CD45RA+ positively selected. The receptors shown here come from a man in his late teens or twenties in good health. Some clones in this sample may be carry-over from other donors' samples.

CDR3 sequence: CASSLRLARAGELFF. The DNA of the CDR3 is TGTGCCAGCAGCTTGAGGCTAGCCCGTGCCGGGGAGCTGTTTTTT. The chain couples TRBV5-6 to TRBJ2-2; D perhaps matches TRBD2 (5 bases). V lost 1 base and J 6 bases, leaving 13 bases between the germline ends. The CDR3 is 15 residues long. Germline V lookup: CDR1 SGHDT, CDR2 YYEEEE.

The gene calls are TRBV28 and TRBJ1-5; D ambiguous. Germline V lookup: CDR1 MDHEN, CDR2 SYDVKM. The CDR3 is made up of 16 amino acids. Trimming shortened V by 3 bases and J by 1 base, and 13 bases separated the two germline ends. Here the CDR3 DNA reads TGTGCCAGCAGTTTCGTCCTCGGCTCGAGCAATCAGCCCCAGCATTTT. Translating gives CASSFVLGSSNQPQHF.

The chain links TRBV30 to TRBJ1-2; a possible D gene is TRBD1 (5 bases). V was cut by 4 bases and J by 2 bases, with 20 bases left in between. From germline, CDR1 is GTSNPN and CDR2 SVGIG (reference sequence). This CDR3 spans 16 amino acids. This CDR3 reads CAWMDGVAGPNYGYTF. Written as DNA, the CDR3 is TGTGCCTGGATGGACGGGGTTGCGGGGCCCAACTATGGCTACACCTTC.

This chain joins TRBV13 and TRBJ1-5; tentative D call: TRBD1 (5 bases). This CDR3 contains 15 residues. V was cut by 3 bases and J by 4 bases, with 13 bases left in between. Germline V gene data show CDR1 as PRHDT and CDR2 as FYEKMQ (reference sequence). The CDR3 region has the DNA TGTGCCAGCAGCTTTAGCCGGGGGACGAATCAGCCCCAGCATTTT. Amino acids: CASSFSRGTNQPQHF.

The chain has TRBV27 and TRBJ2-2; TRBD1 aligns across 9 bases. Germline loops: CDR1 MNHEY, CDR2 SMNVEV (reference sequence). J lost 8 bases, V lost 10 bases, and 8 bases had no gene match. The CDR3 is 13 amino acids. CDR3 nucleotide sequence: TGTGCCACGCAGACAGGGGGGTTAGGGGAGCTGTTTTTT. Its translation is CATQTGGLGELFF.

The chain links TRBV30 to TRBJ2-1, with a tentative D call TRBD2 (6 bases). Trimming pared 4 bases from V and 8 bases from J, leaving 9 bases between. The CDR3 sequence is 11 residues long. Germline CDR1 reads GTSNPN; CDR2 reads SVGIG (reference sequence). CDR3 sequence: CAWNREDEQFF. DNA for the CDR3: TGTGCCTGGAATAGGGAGGATGAGCAGTTCTTC.

The chain combines TRBV5-1 with TRBJ2-3; 12 bases fit TRBD2. The V gene's germline CDR1 is SGHRS and CDR2 YFSETQ. This CDR3 is built from 17 residues. Trimming removed 6 bases from V and 0 bases from J; junction bases left unmatched: 8. As DNA, the CDR3 is TGCGCCAGCAACGAACTAGCGGGAGGCCTTAGCACAGATACGCAGTATTTT. Encoded protein: CASNELAGGLSTDTQYF.

The CDR3 nucleotides read TGTGCCAGCTCACCCCGTCGAGGGGGACAAGAGACCCAGTACTTC. Its translation: CASSPRRGGQETQYF. J is TRBJ2-5 and V is TRBV18; D is possibly TRBD1 (6 bases). V shed 3 bases and J shed 2 bases, with 13 bases lying between them. Germline CDR1 is KGHSH and CDR2 is LQKENI. CDR3 length: 15 amino acids.

This chain uses TRBV19 with TRBJ2-1; the match to TRBD1 covers 9 bases. The germline gives CDR1 LNHDA, CDR2 SQIVND (reference sequence). Unmatched junction bases numbered 4, after V lost 4 bases and J lost 3 bases. The CDR3 runs to 15 residues. Here the CDR3 reads CASSTTGGFYNEQFF. In nucleotides, the CDR3 is TGTGCCAGTAGTACCACAGGGGGCTTCTACAATGAGCAGTTCTTC.

CDR3 sequence reads: CASSSTLPNTEAFF. CDR3 DNA: TGCGCCAGCAGCTCGACCCTCCCGAACACTGAAGCTTTCTTT. V usage is TRBV5-1 and J usage is TRBJ1-1; no clear D. CDR1 is SGHRS, CDR2 YFSETQ, per germline. The CDR3 is 14 residues long. V was clipped by 3 bases and J by 1 base, with 10 bases between them. Combining the CDR3 with reference TRBV5-1 and TRBJ1-1 gives the whole variable domain KAGVTQTPRYLIKTRGQQVTLSCSPISGHRSVSWYQQTPGQGLQFLFEYFSETQRNKGNFPGRFSGRQFSNSRSEMNVSTLELGDSALYLCASSSTLPNTEAFFGQGTRLTVV.

The J gene is TRBJ2-1, the V gene TRBV18, with 7 bases aligning to TRBD2. This CDR3 has 16 residues. Per germline, CDR1 KGHSH and CDR2 LQKENI. Trimming cost V 10 bases and J 4 bases; bases outside gene matches: 16. Written as DNA, the CDR3 is TGTGCCACCAAAACCGGACCCGGAGCGGGATACAATGAGCAGTTCTTC. The encoded protein is CATKTGPGAGYNEQFF.